The 27 T cell receptor beta chains reported below all come from one sample, sequenced in a study of cytomegalovirus exposure and HLA in healthy donors. Both 60 Vbeta primers and 13 Jbeta primers went into the PCR. TCRdb keeps only in-frame clones here, not all; method: immunoSEQ multiplex PCR. The data show around 68,000 clones, around 79% seen once. The sample taken for sequencing was PBMCs. The source of these receptors is a young woman in good health and CMV-seropositive.

The V call is TRBV29-1, the J call TRBJ2-2, with D maybe TRBD2 (7 bases). Germline CDR1 and CDR2: SQVTM and ANQGSEA. The CDR3 spans 15 residues. The V gene lost 2 bases and the J gene lost 3 bases, with 13 bases spanning the gap. CDR3 coding DNA: TGCAGCGTTGAAAGGGGGGGCAAGGACACCGGGGAGCTGTTTTTT. This sequence encodes CSVERGGKDTGELFF.

Only a few counts were recorded for this clone. V gene TRBV6-4 combines with J gene TRBJ2-3, with 10 positions matching TRBD2. J gave up 2 bases and V 6 bases, and 5 bases lay outside the gene matches. Germline lookup yields CDR1 MRHNA and CDR2 SNTAGT. CDR3 length equals 15 residues. Written as DNA, the CDR3 is TGTGCCAGCAGCACCGGACTAGCGGACACAGATACGCAGTATTTT. Translated, it gives CASSTGLADTDTQYF.

The chain recombines TRBV6-5 with TRBJ1-5; 10 bases map to TRBD1. This CDR3 is built from 16 residues. After removal of 4 bases from V and 4 bases from J, the junction contained 7 bases not matched to a gene. Per the germline V gene, CDR1 is MNHEY and CDR2 is SVGAGI. CDR3 bases: TGTGCCAGCAGTTCATCGGGACAGGGGCTAAATCAGCCCCAGCATTTT. Its translation: CASSSSGQGLNQPQHF.

The chain uses TRBV6-5 and TRBJ2-7, with a tentative D call TRBD1 (6 bases). The germline V gene has CDR1 MNHEY and CDR2 SVGAGI. Trimming took off 9 bases at V and 3 bases at J, with 18 bases between the two ends. The CDR3 is 14 amino acids. The CDR3 sequence is CASGRWGQGYEQYF. The CDR3 coding sequence is TGTGCCAGTGGAAGATGGGGACAAGGCTACGAGCAGTACTTC.

The chain couples TRBV6-6 to TRBJ2-7; a possible D gene is TRBD2 (5 bases). CDR1 and CDR2 (germline): MNHNY, SVGAGI (reference sequence). This CDR3 comprises 14 residues. V lost 2 bases to trimming and J lost 6 bases, with 14 bases between them. CDR3 in amino acids: CASSYARGAGEQYF. For the CDR3, the DNA is TGTGCCAGCAGTTACGCCAGAGGCGCGGGCGAGCAGTACTTC.

The chain uses TRBV19 and TRBJ2-7; 10 positions match TRBD2. CDR1 is LNHDA and CDR2 is SQIVND in the germline V gene (reference sequence). V lost 3 bases, J lost 2 bases, and 10 bases stayed unmatched. The CDR3 is 17 residues long. CDR3 nucleotides: TGTGCCAGTAGTATTTCGAGGACTAGCGGCGCCCCCTACGAGCAGTACTTC. This gives the protein CASSISRTSGAPYEQYF.

The V gene is TRBV15, the J gene TRBJ2-7; D remains ambiguous. CDR1 is LNHNV, CDR2 YYDKDF, per germline (reference sequence). The CDR3 covers 14 residues. V was trimmed by 0 bases and J by 6 bases, leaving 12 bases between them. The CDR3 sequence: CATSRDALSSEQYF. CDR3 DNA: TGTGCCACCAGCAGAGACGCCCTGTCGAGCGAGCAGTACTTC.

CDR3 in DNA: TGTGCCAGCAGTGACAGCTCCTATAATTCACCCCTCCACTTT. Its protein is CASSDSSYNSPLHF. The V gene is TRBV6-1, the J gene TRBJ1-6; D gene ambiguous. CDR1 and CDR2 from the germline V gene are MNHNS and SASEGT. V gave up 3 bases and J gave up 0 bases, with 3 bases separating them. This CDR3 comprises 14 residues.

V and J are TRBV7-6 and TRBJ2-3; D possibly corresponds to TRBD2 (6 bases). This CDR3 region has 13 residues. V lost 4 bases and J 4 bases, leaving 9 bases between the germline ends. Germline CDR1 reads SGHVS; CDR2 reads FNYEAQ. The DNA of the CDR3 is TGTGCCAGCAGCTCCCCTAGCGCAGATACGCAGTATTTT. Protein sequence: CASSSPSADTQYF.

The chain couples TRBV14 to TRBJ1-1; D is unclear. CDR1 and CDR2 (germline): SGHDN, FVKESK. The ends were cut back, 0 bases at V and 1 base at J, with 6 bases in the middle. This CDR3 region has 14 residues. CDR3 residues: CASSQEVRNTEAFF. The CDR3 DNA reads as TGTGCCAGCAGCCAAGAAGTTAGGAACACTGAAGCTTTCTTT.

The V call is TRBV5-4, the J call TRBJ2-1; possible D gene TRBD2, 6 bases. With 3 bases removed from V and 4 bases from J, the gap between germline ends came to 23 bases. CDR1 and CDR2 from the germline V gene are SGHNT and YYREEE (reference sequence). The CDR3 has 18 amino acids. The CDR3 protein is CASSSSTWGGGVYNEQFF. In nucleotides, the CDR3 is TGTGCCAGCAGCTCATCGACGTGGGGCGGAGGGGTTTACAATGAGCAGTTCTTC.

V gene TRBV7-2 combines with J gene TRBJ2-7; D perhaps matches TRBD2 (6 bases). Germline assignment: CDR1 SGHTA and CDR2 FQGNSA. The CDR3 loop spans 13 amino acids. V lost 6 bases to trimming and J lost 3 bases, with 12 bases between them. The CDR3 DNA follows: TGTGCCAGCAGTTGGGGGGAGTTCTACGAGCAGTACTTC. Residues: CASSWGEFYEQYF.

The V gene is TRBV18, the J gene TRBJ2-7, with D maybe TRBD1 (6 bases). Germline-derived CDR1 and CDR2 are KGHSH and LQKENI. The CDR3 loop spans 13 amino acids. The ends were cut back, 6 bases at V and 1 base at J, with 10 bases in the middle. CDR3 amino acids: CASSMDRSYEQYF. CDR3 coding DNA: TGTGCCAGCTCCATGGACAGATCCTACGAGCAGTACTTC.

This rearrangement joins TRBV9 to TRBJ2-7, with 9 bases lining up with TRBD2. Germline V lookup: CDR1 SGDLS, CDR2 YYNGEE. J was trimmed by 0 bases and V by 3 bases; bases with no gene match: 4. The CDR3 is 15 residues long. CDR3 DNA sequence: TGTGCCAGCAGCGCCCATAGCGGGAGCTCCTACGAGCAGTACTTC. Amino acids: CASSAHSGSSYEQYF.

The gene calls are TRBV28 and TRBJ1-3, with 7 bases fitting TRBD1. V trimming: 1 base; J trimming: 3 bases; junction bases outside the gene matches: 3. This CDR3 spans 15 amino acids. CDR1 is MDHEN and CDR2 is SYDVKM in the germline V gene. Here the CDR3 reads CASSLYRGGGNTIYF. The CDR3, as DNA: TGTGCCAGCAGTTTATACAGGGGTGGTGGAAACACCATATATTTT.

The V and J genes are TRBV29-1 and TRBJ1-2, with 9 bases aligning to TRBD1. J lost 0 bases, V lost 1 base, and 9 bases had no gene match. Germline V gene sequence: CDR1 SQVTM, CDR2 ANQGSEA. The CDR3 covers 17 residues. The CDR3 region is CSVEGGAGQGPNYGYTF. In nucleotides, the CDR3 is TGCAGCGTTGAAGGAGGAGCTGGACAGGGGCCTAACTATGGCTACACCTTC.

The rearrangement links TRBV7-8 to TRBJ2-2; 7 bases are a match to TRBD1. This CDR3 has 16 residues. Germline V gene lookup returns CDR1 SGHVS and CDR2 FQNEAQ. V shed 4 bases, J shed 0 bases, and the junction held 5 bases outside the gene matches. The CDR3 is CASSYQGGSNTGELFF. The CDR3 DNA reads TGTGCCAGCAGCTACCAAGGGGGCTCGAACACCGGGGAGCTGTTTTTT.

V gene TRBV7-2 combines with J gene TRBJ2-7, with 9 bases that match TRBD1. J gave up 4 bases and V 1 base, and 5 bases lay outside the gene matches. Germline CDR1 is SGHTA and CDR2 is FQGNSA. The CDR3 has 15 residues. The CDR3 spells CASSLGQGGVYEQYF. CDR3 coding DNA: TGTGCCAGCAGCTTAGGACAGGGGGGAGTATACGAGCAGTACTTC.

This clone was observed a few times. The chain uses TRBV11-2 and TRBJ2-7; D is uncertain. The CDR3 runs 12 residues. The ends were cut back, 6 bases at V and 2 bases at J, with 8 bases in the middle. Germline V gene data show CDR1 as SGHAT and CDR2 as FQNNGV. This CDR3 is CASSHVAYEQYF. The CDR3 region has the DNA TGTGCCAGCAGTCATGTAGCCTACGAGCAGTACTTC.

J is TRBJ1-2 and V is TRBV30; 8 bases are a match to TRBD1. Germline CDR1 GTSNPN, CDR2 SVGIG (reference sequence). Losses at the gene ends were 1 base for V and 8 bases for J; bases not matched to a gene: 6. The length of the CDR3 is 13 residues. In nucleotides, the CDR3 is TGTGCCTGGAGTGGGACAGGGTTCAAGGGCTACACCTTC. Its translation: CAWSGTGFKGYTF. The whole variable domain, filled in from reference TRBV30 and TRBJ1-2, reads SQTIHQWPATLVQPVGSPLSLECTVEGTSNPNLYWYRQAAGRGLQLLFYSVGIGQISSEVPQNLSASRPQDRQFILSSKKLLLSDSGFYLCAWSGTGFKGYTFGSGTRLTVV.

This clone was recorded a few times. This chain links TRBV7-9 with TRBJ1-2, with no clear D. The CDR3 is 13 amino acids. With 5 bases removed from V and 7 bases from J, the gap between germline ends came to 14 bases. The V gene's germline CDR1 is SEHNR and CDR2 FQNEAQ (reference sequence). The CDR3 here is CASSRGVEGGYTF. The CDR3 DNA follows: TGTGCCAGCAGCCGGGGAGTGGAGGGTGGCTACACCTTC.

This chain connects TRBV5-1 to TRBJ2-5; 11 bases agree with TRBD2. Germline CDR1 is SGHRS and CDR2 is YFSETQ. CDR3 length: 15 residues. The V and J ends lost 0 bases and 4 bases, in that order; junction bases with no gene match: 2. CDR3 region: CASSLAGTSGETQYF. The CDR3 DNA is TGCGCCAGCAGCTTGGCCGGGACTAGCGGAGAGACCCAGTACTTC. The full variable domain, completed using reference TRBV5-1 and TRBJ2-5, is KAGVTQTPRYLIKTRGQQVTLSCSPISGHRSVSWYQQTPGQGLQFLFEYFSETQRNKGNFPGRFSGRQFSNSRSEMNVSTLELGDSALYLCASSLAGTSGETQYFGPGTRLLVL.

This sequence joins TRBV9 and TRBJ2-7, with 7 bases identical to TRBD1. The V gene end was trimmed by 4 bases and the J gene end by 7 bases; junction bases not matched to a gene: 11. This CDR3 has 14 residues. Germline V CDR1 and CDR2: SGDLS, YYNGEE. CDR3 sequence (DNA): TGTGCCAGCAGCACCTCAGACAGGGCAGGTGAGCAGTACTTC. This translates into CASSTSDRAGEQYF.

The chain joins TRBV4-3 to TRBJ1-1; maybe TRBD1 (5 bases). CDR1 and CDR2 from the germline V gene are LGHNA and YSLEER. Trimming stripped 1 base from V and 5 bases from J, with 17 bases between. The CDR3 has 16 amino acids. The CDR3 reads CASSQATQGIVTEAFF. The CDR3 nucleotides read TGCGCCAGCAGCCAAGCAACTCAGGGCATCGTTACTGAAGCTTTCTTT.

The chain has TRBV11-3 and TRBJ2-7, with 8 bases that match TRBD2. Per the germline V gene, CDR1 is SGHNT and CDR2 is YENEEA. The V segment lost 5 bases and the J segment 7 bases; nucleotides outside the gene matches: 10. This CDR3 is built from 14 residues. CDR3 protein: CASSGTSGSTEQYF. The CDR3, as DNA: TGTGCCAGCAGCGGTACTAGCGGATCTACAGAGCAGTACTTC. Looking up the rest from reference TRBV11-3 and TRBJ2-7 gives the full variable domain: EAGVVQSPRYKIIEKKQPVAFWCNPISGHNTLYWYLQNLGQGPELLIRYENEEAVDDSQLPKDRFSAERLKGVDSTLKIQPAELGDSAVYLCASSGTSGSTEQYFGPGTRLTVT.

The chain has TRBV27 and TRBJ2-3; D not resolved. Trimming cost V 5 bases and J 6 bases, with 9 bases left between them. Looked up from germline, CDR1 is MNHEY and CDR2 is SMNVEV (reference sequence). The CDR3 spans 12 residues. The CDR3 sequence is CASSVFGDTQYF. The CDR3 DNA follows: TGTGCCAGCAGTGTTTTCGGGGATACGCAGTATTTT.

This clone appeared once. V and J are TRBV28 and TRBJ2-5; 12 nucleotides align to TRBD2. The CDR3 has 15 amino acids. The germline CDR1 and CDR2 sequences are MDHEN and SYDVKM. Losses at the gene ends were 4 bases for V and 1 base for J; bases not matched to a gene: 1. The CDR3 nucleotides are TGTGCCAGCAGTTCACTAGCGGGAGGCCAAGAGACCCAGTACTTC. It codes for CASSSLAGGQETQYF.